This is a list of T cell receptor beta chains from one sample in a study of blood T cell repertoires in COVID-19. The table came from immunoSEQ multiplex PCR; TCRdb's copy has only in-frame clones and leaves some out. The table lists about 170,000 clones, roughly 85% of them singletons, with 15% to 20% in the top ten. Material for sequencing was PBMCs or T cells enriched from blood (not recorded which). These receptors all come from a woman between 65 and 79 years old in a cohort exposed to, infected with or recovered from COVID-19 (not recorded which). The CDR3 runs from the conserved cysteine through the conserved F or W. A D gene is named only where the DNA matches it firmly.

d_call: TRBD1
v_call: TRBV28
j_call: TRBJ1-2
cdr3_aa: CASSFYGTGVYGYTF

d_call: TRBD1
v_call: TRBV4-1
j_call: TRBJ1-1
cdr3_aa: CASSLRTGAMNTEAFF

d_call: .
v_call: TRBV6-1
j_call: TRBJ2-7
cdr3_aa: CASSDGVAGYEQYF

d_call: TRBD1
v_call: TRBV5-4
j_call: TRBJ1-1
cdr3_aa: CASSLTGEGNTEAFF

d_call: TRBD1
v_call: TRBV5-1
j_call: TRBJ1-1
cdr3_aa: CASSLFGTGNTEAFF

d_call: .
v_call: TRBV4-1
j_call: TRBJ2-1
cdr3_aa: CASSQANEQFF

d_call: .
v_call: TRBV13
j_call: TRBJ1-1
cdr3_aa: CASSPQAGADEAFF

d_call: .
v_call: TRBV5-5
j_call: TRBJ1-2
cdr3_aa: CASSLRTAAIGYTF

d_call: TRBD1
v_call: TRBV5-1
j_call: TRBJ1-4
cdr3_aa: CASSLEGATGLLGTNEKLFF

d_call: TRBD2
v_call: TRBV6-5
j_call: TRBJ2-1
cdr3_aa: CASSYATSGSQGEQFF

d_call: .
v_call: TRBV10-2
j_call: TRBJ2-1
cdr3_aa: CASNRGSYNEQFF

d_call: .
v_call: TRBV2
j_call: TRBJ1-5
cdr3_aa: CASMGAEQPQHF

d_call: TRBD1
v_call: TRBV27
j_call: TRBJ1-1
cdr3_aa: CASSPRTGWETEAFF

d_call: .
v_call: TRBV15
j_call: TRBJ1-6
cdr3_aa: CATSRDRQGFSSPLHF

d_call: TRBD1
v_call: TRBV5-1
j_call: TRBJ1-5
cdr3_aa: CASSPGTGSTQPQHF

d_call: TRBD2
v_call: TRBV27
j_call: TRBJ2-1
cdr3_aa: CASSFLRTSGHNEQFF

d_call: TRBD2
v_call: TRBV10-3
j_call: TRBJ2-7
cdr3_aa: CAIRGGGRAYEQYF

d_call: .
v_call: TRBV4-2
j_call: TRBJ2-7
cdr3_aa: CASSQGTGSQYEQYF

d_call: .
v_call: TRBV6-5
j_call: TRBJ1-5
cdr3_aa: CASSYRGGSNQPQHF

d_call: TRBD2
v_call: TRBV9
j_call: TRBJ2-3
cdr3_aa: CASSVNWAGGDTQYF

d_call: .
v_call: TRBV7-9
j_call: TRBJ2-7
cdr3_aa: CASSKTGIGQYF

d_call: .
v_call: TRBV2
j_call: TRBJ2-7
cdr3_aa: CASRSDSFYEQYF

d_call: .
v_call: TRBV5-4
j_call: TRBJ2-2
cdr3_aa: CASSLGGGVTGELFF

d_call: .
v_call: TRBV11-3
j_call: TRBJ2-7
cdr3_aa: CASSLGQEYEQYF

d_call: .
v_call: TRBV7-2
j_call: TRBJ1-2
cdr3_aa: CASSFQGMDYGYTF

d_call: TRBD1
v_call: TRBV5-1
j_call: TRBJ2-5
cdr3_aa: CATRQGRQETQYF

d_call: .
v_call: TRBV23-1
j_call: TRBJ1-5
cdr3_aa: CASSPSHGQPQHF

d_call: .
v_call: TRBV7-2
j_call: TRBJ2-6
cdr3_aa: CASSLVGGTGANVLTF

d_call: TRBD2
v_call: TRBV19
j_call: TRBJ2-3
cdr3_aa: CASSSGTSGADTQYF

d_call: .
v_call: TRBV14
j_call: TRBJ1-6
cdr3_aa: CASSSLYNSPLHF

d_call: TRBD1
v_call: TRBV7-8
j_call: TRBJ1-2
cdr3_aa: CASSLGTAYTF

d_call: TRBD1
v_call: TRBV4-2
j_call: TRBJ1-1
cdr3_aa: CASSQQSGGVGSNTEAFF